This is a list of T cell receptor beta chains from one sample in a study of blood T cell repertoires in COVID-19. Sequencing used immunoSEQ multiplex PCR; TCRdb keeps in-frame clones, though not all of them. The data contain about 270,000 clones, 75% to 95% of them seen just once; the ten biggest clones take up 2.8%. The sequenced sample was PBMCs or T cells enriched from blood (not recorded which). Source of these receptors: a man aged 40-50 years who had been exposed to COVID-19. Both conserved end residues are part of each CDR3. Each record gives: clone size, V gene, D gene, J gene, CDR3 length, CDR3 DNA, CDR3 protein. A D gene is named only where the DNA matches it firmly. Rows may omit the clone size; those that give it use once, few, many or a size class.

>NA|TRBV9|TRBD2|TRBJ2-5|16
TGTGCCAGCAGCGTAGGGCCGGGACTAGTACAAGAGACCCAGTACTTC
CASSVGPGLVQETQYF
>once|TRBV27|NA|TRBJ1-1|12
TGTGCCAGCAGTGGTAGTTACACTGAAGCTTTCTTT
CASSGSYTEAFF
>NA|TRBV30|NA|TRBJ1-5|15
TGTGCCTGGAGTGCCGGACACCTTTTCAATCAGCCCCAGCATTTT
CAWSAGHLFNQPQHF
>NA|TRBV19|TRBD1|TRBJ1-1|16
TGTGCCAGTAGTAGGTGGGACAGGGGAATGAACACTGAAGCTTTCTTT
CASSRWDRGMNTEAFF
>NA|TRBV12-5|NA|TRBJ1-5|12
TGTGCTAGTGCCCCGGGGGATCAGCCCCAGCATTTT
CASAPGDQPQHF
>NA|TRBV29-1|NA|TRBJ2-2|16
TGCAGCGTTCGAGGGAGTGTTTCCAAGAACACCGGGGAGCTGTTTTTT
CSVRGSVSKNTGELFF
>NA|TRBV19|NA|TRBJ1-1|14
TGTGCCAGTAGTATTGGCGGGGGGCTCACTGAAGCTTTCTTT
CASSIGGGLTEAFF
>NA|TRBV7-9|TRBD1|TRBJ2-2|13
TGTGCCCGAGGGACAGGGAACACCGGGGAGCTGTTTTTT
CARGTGNTGELFF
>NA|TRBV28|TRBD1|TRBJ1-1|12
TGTGCCAGCAGTTTACTACAGGGGGCAGCTTTCTTT
CASSLLQGAAFF
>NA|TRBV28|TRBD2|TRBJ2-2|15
TGTGCCAGCACGGCCAGCGGGAGTAGGGGCGGGGAGCTGTTTTTT
CASTASGSRGGELFF
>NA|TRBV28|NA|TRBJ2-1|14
TGTGCCAGCAGTTTTTTGGCTCTCCACAATGAGCAGTTCTTC
CASSFLALHNEQFF
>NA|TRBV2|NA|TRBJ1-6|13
TGTGCCAGCAGGCGTTTTGATAATTCACCCCTCCACTTT
CASRRFDNSPLHF
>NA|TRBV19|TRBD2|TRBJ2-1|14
TGTGCCAGTAGTAGGACTAGCATCTACAATGAGCAGTTCTTC
CASSRTSIYNEQFF
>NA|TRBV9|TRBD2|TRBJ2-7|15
TGTGCCAGCAGCGTAGGGGGAGGGAACTCTTACGAGCAGTACTTC
CASSVGGGNSYEQYF
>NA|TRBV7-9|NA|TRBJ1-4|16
TGTGCCACCGGAGGGGTCCCAGACTATTCAAATGAAAAACTGTTTTTT
CATGGVPDYSNEKLFF
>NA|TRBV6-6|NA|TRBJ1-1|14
TGTGCCAGCAGGGCTCAGGCAGAGTACACTGAAGCTTTCTTT
CASRAQAEYTEAFF
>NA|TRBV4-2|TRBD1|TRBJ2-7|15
TGTGCCAGCAGCCCAGGGGGACAGGGGGCGGGGGAGCAGTACTTC
CASSPGGQGAGEQYF
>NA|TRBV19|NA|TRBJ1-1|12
TGTGCCAGTATGGACAGTAACACTGAAGCTTTCTTT
CASMDSNTEAFF
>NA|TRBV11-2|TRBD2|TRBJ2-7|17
TGTGCCAGCAGCTTAGCCATGACTAGCGGGAGTTCTTACGAGCAGTACTTC
CASSLAMTSGSSYEQYF
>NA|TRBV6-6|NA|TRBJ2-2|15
TGTGCCAGCAGTTGGGAGTCACCGAACACCGGGGAGCTGTTTTTT
CASSWESPNTGELFF
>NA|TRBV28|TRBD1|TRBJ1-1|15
TGTGCCAGCACCAAAGCCGGGACAGGGGGCGCTGAAGCTTTCTTT
CASTKAGTGGAEAFF
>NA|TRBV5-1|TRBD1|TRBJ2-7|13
TGCGCCAGCGGGACAGGGGGTACCTACGAGCAGTACTTC
CASGTGGTYEQYF
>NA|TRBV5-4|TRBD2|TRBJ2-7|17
TGTGCCAGCAGTGGGGGGACTAGCGGTATAAGCTCCTACGAGCAGTACTTC
CASSGGTSGISSYEQYF
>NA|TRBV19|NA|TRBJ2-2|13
TGTGCCAGTAATGACAGAAACACCGGGGAGCTGTTTTTT
CASNDRNTGELFF
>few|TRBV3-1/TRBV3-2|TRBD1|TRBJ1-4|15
TGTGCCAGCAGCCAAGATATCTCAGGGGGTGAAAAACTGTTTTTT
CASSQDISGGEKLFF
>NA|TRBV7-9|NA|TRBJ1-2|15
TGTGCCAGCAGCTTAGGGACAGCATCTAACTATGGCTACACCTTC
CASSLGTASNYGYTF
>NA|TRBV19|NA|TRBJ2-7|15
TGTGCCAGTAGTATATCAGCGGTAGAGACCTACGAGCAGTACTTC
CASSISAVETYEQYF
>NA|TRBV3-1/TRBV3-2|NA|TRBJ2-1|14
TGTGCCAGCAGCAATGCGGGGTCCTACAATGAGCAGTTCTTC
CASSNAGSYNEQFF
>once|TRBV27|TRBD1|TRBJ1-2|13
TGTGCCAGCAGATTGGAAACAGGGGCACCACACACCTTC
CASRLETGAPHTF
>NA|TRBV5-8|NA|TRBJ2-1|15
TGTGCCAGCAGCTTTGAGGGCCTAATCCAGTATGAGCAGTTCTTC
CASSFEGLIQYEQFF
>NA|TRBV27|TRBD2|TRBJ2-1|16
TGTGCCAGCAGTTCACGAAATAGCGGGAGTTTGTATGAGCAGTTCTTC
CASSSRNSGSLYEQFF
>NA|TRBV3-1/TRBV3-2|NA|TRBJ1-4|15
TGTGCCAGCAGCCTTTCGCGCGATCCTAATGAAAAACTGTTTTTT
CASSLSRDPNEKLFF
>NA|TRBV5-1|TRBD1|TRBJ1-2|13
TGCGCCAGCAGCTCTACAGGGGGTTCTGGCTACACCTTC
CASSSTGGSGYTF
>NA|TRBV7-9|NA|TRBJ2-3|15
TGTGCCAGCAGCTTAGGGCCAGGGATCACAGATACGCAGTATTTT
CASSLGPGITDTQYF
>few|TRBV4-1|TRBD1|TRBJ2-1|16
TGCGCCAGCAGCCAAATCGGGACAGGGAGGAGGAATGAGCAGTTCTTC
CASSQIGTGRRNEQFF
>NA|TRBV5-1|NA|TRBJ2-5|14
TGCGCCAGCAGCTTGGGGGCAGGTCAAGAGACCCAGTACTTC
CASSLGAGQETQYF
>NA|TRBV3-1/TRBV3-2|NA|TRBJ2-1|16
TGTGCCAGCAGCCAAGTGTTAGCCTTCTCCTACAATGAGCAGTTCTTC
CASSQVLAFSYNEQFF
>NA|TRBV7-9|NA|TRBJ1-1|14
TGTGCCAGCAGCTTAGATCAGGGGCTTGCTGAAGCTTTCTTT
CASSLDQGLAEAFF
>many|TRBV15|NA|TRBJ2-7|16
TGTGCCACCAGCAGACGAAGCGGGCTGAGCTCCTACGAGCAGTACTTC
CATSRRSGLSSYEQYF
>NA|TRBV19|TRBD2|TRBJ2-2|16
TGTGCCAGTAGCTCTCTACTAGCGGGTAACACCGGGGAGCTGTTTTTT
CASSSLLAGNTGELFF
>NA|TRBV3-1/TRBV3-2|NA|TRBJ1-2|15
TGTGCCAGCAGCCCCCCCGGGTTCTCTTTGCGTGGCTACACCTTC
CASSPPGFSLRGYTF
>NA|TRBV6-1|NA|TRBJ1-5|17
TGTGCCAGCAGTGAAGCGCTGTTCGTTGCAGGGCATCAGCCCCAGCATTTT
CASSEALFVAGHQPQHF
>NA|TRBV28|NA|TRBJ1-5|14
TGTGCCAGCAGTTTCGAAGGCAGGATCCAGCCCCAGCATTTT
CASSFEGRIQPQHF
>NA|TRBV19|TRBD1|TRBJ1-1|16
TGTGCCAGTCGCATACGGACAGGAGGAATGAACACTGAAGCTTTCTTT
CASRIRTGGMNTEAFF
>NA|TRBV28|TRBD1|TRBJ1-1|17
TGTGCCAGCAGTTTAATTTCGGGGACAGGGGGAAGAACTGAAGCTTTCTTT
CASSLISGTGGRTEAFF
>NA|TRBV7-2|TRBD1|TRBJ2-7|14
TGTGCCAGCAGCGCCCAAGGGGGCAGTTACGAGCAGTACTTC
CASSAQGGSYEQYF
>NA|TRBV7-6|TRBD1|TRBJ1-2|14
TGTGCCAGCAGCCAGTTAACAGGGGGCAATGGCTACACCTTC
CASSQLTGGNGYTF
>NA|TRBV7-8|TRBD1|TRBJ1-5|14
TGTGCCAGCAGCGTAGACAGGGGCAATCAGCCCCAGCATTTT
CASSVDRGNQPQHF
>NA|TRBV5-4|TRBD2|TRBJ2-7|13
TGTGCCAGCAGCTTGCGGGAGGGGTACGAGCAGTACTTC
CASSLREGYEQYF
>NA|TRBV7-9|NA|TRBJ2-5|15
TGTGCCAGCAGCTTAGGGACAGTGCCTCAAGAGACCCAGTACTTC
CASSLGTVPQETQYF
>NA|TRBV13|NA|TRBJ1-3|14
TGTGCCAGCAGCTTAGGCTATTCTGGAAACACCATATATTTT
CASSLGYSGNTIYF
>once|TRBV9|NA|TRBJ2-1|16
TGTGCCAGCAGCTTCGCGGAGGGAGTTCTTGACAATGAGCAGTTCTTC
CASSFAEGVLDNEQFF
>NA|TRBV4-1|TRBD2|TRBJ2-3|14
TGCGCCAGCAGGGAGGCGGGAGAGTCAGATACGCAGTATTTT
CASREAGESDTQYF
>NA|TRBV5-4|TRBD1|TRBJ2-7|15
TGTGCCAGCAGCCCCGGGACAGGGGCAACCTACGAGCAGTACTTC
CASSPGTGATYEQYF
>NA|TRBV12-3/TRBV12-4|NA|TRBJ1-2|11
TGTGCCAGCAGTCATCCCCGGGGCTACACCTTC
CASSHPRGYTF
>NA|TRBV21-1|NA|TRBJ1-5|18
TGTGCCAGCAAAGGGCACGGGACAGGGGCTTATAGCAATCAGCCCCAGCATTTT
CASKGHGTGAYSNQPQHF
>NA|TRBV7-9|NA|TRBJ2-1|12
TGTGCCAGCAGCTTACCATCACAGGGACAGTTCTTC
CASSLPSQGQFF